Shown below are 13 T cell receptor beta chains from a single sample sequenced in a study of blood T cell repertoires in COVID-19. Sequencing was performed with immunoSEQ multiplex PCR; in TCRdb, only in-frame clones are kept and a portion is missing. The table shows over 200,000 clones, with approximately 81% occurring only once. Material: peripheral blood. These TCRs come from a woman of 80 years or more with acute or convalescent COVID-19.

The chain is built from TRBV14 and TRBJ2-2, with D maybe TRBD1 (5 bases). This CDR3 contains 15 residues. Germline assignment: CDR1 SGHDN and CDR2 FVKESK. The ends were cut back, 1 base at V and 7 bases at J, with 13 bases in the middle. CDR3 nucleotide sequence: TGTGCCAGCAGCCAAGTGGACAATTGGGACGGGGAGCTGTTTTTT. Translating it yields CASSQVDNWDGELFF.

The J gene is TRBJ1-5, the V gene TRBV19, with D uncertain. The germline V and J ends were trimmed by 5 bases and 13 bases, with 18 bases remaining between them. Germline values: CDR1 LNHDA, CDR2 SQIVND (reference sequence). This CDR3 has 13 residues. CDR3 residues: CASSWLSPGRQHF. Here the CDR3 DNA reads TGTGCCAGTAGTTGGTTATCTCCGGGGAGGCAGCATTTT.

The rearrangement links TRBV18 to TRBJ1-1; no reliable D call. The CDR3 sequence is 16 residues long. Germline-derived CDR1 and CDR2 are KGHSH and LQKENI. The germline V and J ends were trimmed by 3 bases and 1 base, with 15 bases remaining between them. CDR3 sequence: CASSPLPGEENTEAFF. Written as DNA, the CDR3 is TGTGCCAGCTCACCCCTACCTGGAGAGGAGAACACTGAAGCTTTCTTT.

The chain joins TRBV5-1 to TRBJ2-2, with 7 nucleotides matching TRBD1. The CDR3 extends over 15 amino acids. The trim removed 0 bases at V and 1 base at J, leaving 0 bases unmatched. Germline CDR1 is SGHRS and CDR2 is YFSETQ. The CDR3 reads CASSLGTGNTGELFF. The CDR3 bases are TGCGCCAGCAGCTTGGGGACAGGGAACACCGGGGAGCTGTTTTTT.

The sample holds a few counts of this clone. V gene TRBV3-1 (or the pseudogene TRBV3-2) combines with J gene TRBJ2-1; 9 nucleotides match TRBD2. The V segment lost 2 bases and the J segment 2 bases; nucleotides outside the gene matches: 4. The CDR3 covers 16 residues. Looked up from germline, CDR1 is LGHDT and CDR2 is YNNKEL (reference sequence). CDR3 nucleotides: TGTGCCAGCAGCCAATTAGCGGGAGATGCCTACAATGAGCAGTTCTTC. This encodes CASSQLAGDAYNEQFF.

The CDR3 DNA reads TGTGCCAGCAGTCCCGACAGGGGAAGCACAGATACGCAGTATTTT. Amino acids: CASSPDRGSTDTQYF. V gene TRBV6-5 combines with J gene TRBJ2-3, with 8 bases fitting TRBD1. The germline CDR1 and CDR2 sequences are MNHEY and SVGAGI. The ends lost 5 bases at V and 0 bases at J; junction bases unmatched: 4. This CDR3 is 15 amino acids long.

The chain employs TRBV5-6 and TRBJ2-5, with TRBD2 identical over 11 bases. After removal of 2 bases from V and 5 bases from J, the junction contained 8 bases not matched to a gene. Germline CDR1 reads SGHDT; CDR2 reads YYEEEE. The CDR3 has 16 residues. CDR3 in DNA: TGTGCCAGCAGCTTTATTAGCGGGGGGGCCAGTGAGACCCAGTACTTC. Protein: CASSFISGGASETQYF.

V and J are TRBV28 and TRBJ1-4, with D unclear. Trimming removed 3 bases from V and 8 bases from J, with 13 bases in between. This CDR3 is 14 amino acids long. Germline loops: CDR1 MDHEN, CDR2 SYDVKM. CDR3 sequence reads: CASSLILSGEKLFF. CDR3 bases: TGTGCCAGCAGTTTGATCCTCAGTGGCGAAAAACTGTTTTTT.

This rearrangement joins TRBV7-8 to TRBJ2-1, with D possibly matching TRBD2 (6 bases). CDR1 SGHVS and CDR2 FQNEAQ come from the germline V gene. The CDR3 is 18 residues long. Trimming took off 1 base at V and 0 bases at J, with 16 bases between the two ends. The CDR3 loop is CASSLVGGTSSSYNEQFF. CDR3 DNA: TGTGCCAGCAGCTTAGTTGGCGGGACCAGTAGCTCCTACAATGAGCAGTTCTTC.

This rearrangement joins TRBV7-2 to TRBJ2-6; weak D call: TRBD1 (5 bases). With 6 bases removed from V and 0 bases from J, the gap between germline ends came to 9 bases. Germline assignment: CDR1 SGHTA and CDR2 FQGNSA. This CDR3 spans 15 amino acids. For the CDR3, the DNA is TGTGCCAGCAGACCTGACAGCTCTGGGGCCAACGTCCTGACTTTC. Amino acids: CASRPDSSGANVLTF.

The chain uses TRBV2 and TRBJ2-1; 12 bases agree with TRBD2. Germline-derived CDR1 and CDR2 are SNHLY and FYNNEI. CDR3 length: 14 amino acids. V was clipped by 4 bases and J by 6 bases; unmatched bases: 1. Here the CDR3 reads CASSGLAGVNEQFF. The CDR3 nucleotides read TGTGCCAGCAGTGGACTAGCGGGAGTCAATGAGCAGTTCTTC.

This rearrangement joins TRBV20-1 to TRBJ1-2; 7 bases agree with TRBD1. From germline, CDR1 is DFQATT and CDR2 SNEGSKA (reference sequence). CDR3 size: 16 residues. Trimming at V came to 6 bases and at J to 1 base, leaving 14 bases not matched to a gene. DNA for the CDR3: TGCAGTGCCAGTCAGAGCCAGGGGGAGAATAACTATGGCTACACCTTC. Translating gives CSASQSQGENNYGYTF.

V usage is TRBV7-9 and J usage is TRBJ2-3; tentatively, D is TRBD2 (6 bases). Trimming removed 4 bases at V and 6 bases at J, with 14 bases between. This CDR3 is built from 14 residues. Per the germline V gene, CDR1 is SEHNR and CDR2 is FQNEAQ (reference sequence). In DNA form, the CDR3 reads TGTGCCAGCAGCTCCTTGGGGGGACCGGATACGCAGTATTTT. Translated: CASSSLGGPDTQYF. The whole variable domain, remainder taken from reference TRBV7-9 and TRBJ2-3, is DTGVSQNPRHKITKRGQNVTFRCDPISEHNRLYWYRQTLGQGPEFLTYFQNEAQLEKSRLLSDRFSAERPKGSFSTLEIQRTEQGDSAMYLCASSSLGGPDTQYFGPGTRLTVL.